This TCR beta chain appears in the sequencing data of a study of shared clonotypes between healthy human individuals. Here immunoSEQ multiplex PCR was the method, and the copy in TCRdb shows in-frame clones only, minus some. The repertoire includes about 690,000 clones, 90% of them detected once, and about 33% sits in the top ten. The CDR3 totals 14 residues. Germline V gene lookup returns CDR1 SQVTM and CDR2 ANQGSEA. V shed 6 bases and J 5 bases; nucleotides not matched to a gene: 11. The sample was memory CD8+ T cells from PBMCs. Subset described: CD45RO+ cells pooled with CCR7-negative TemRA cells. The gene calls are TRBV29-1 and TRBJ2-5, with 8 bases that match TRBD2. The TCR originated in a man younger than 35 in good health. Some clones in this sample may be carry-over from other donors' samples. The CDR3 region is CSVKEAGDAETQYF. CDR3 nucleotides: TGCAGCGTGAAAGAAGCGGGAGACGCGGAGACCCAGTACTTC. The variable domain in full, completed from reference TRBV29-1 and TRBJ2-5, reads SAVISQKPSRDICQRGTSLTIQCQVDSQVTMMFWYRQQPGQSLTLIATANQGSEATYESGFVIDKFPISRPNLTFSTLTVSNMSPEDSSIYLCSVKEAGDAETQYFGPGTRLLVL.